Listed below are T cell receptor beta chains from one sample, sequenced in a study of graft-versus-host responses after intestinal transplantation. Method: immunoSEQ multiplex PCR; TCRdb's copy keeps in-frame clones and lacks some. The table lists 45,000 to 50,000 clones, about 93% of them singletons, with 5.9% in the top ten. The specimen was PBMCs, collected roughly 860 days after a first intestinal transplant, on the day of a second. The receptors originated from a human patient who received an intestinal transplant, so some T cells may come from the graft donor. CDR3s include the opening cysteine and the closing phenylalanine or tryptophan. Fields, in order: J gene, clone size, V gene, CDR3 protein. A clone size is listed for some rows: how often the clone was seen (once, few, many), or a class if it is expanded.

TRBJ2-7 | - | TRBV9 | CASSVEARAPYEQYF
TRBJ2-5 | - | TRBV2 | CASTAGLAGGRETQYF
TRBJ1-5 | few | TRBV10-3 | CAARGQGNHQPQHF
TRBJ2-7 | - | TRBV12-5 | CASGLEGLDEQYF
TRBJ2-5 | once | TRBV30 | CASALRREGRETQYF
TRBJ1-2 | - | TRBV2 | CASSEVNTYGYTF
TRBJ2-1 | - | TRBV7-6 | CASSLEPSSYNEQFF
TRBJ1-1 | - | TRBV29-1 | CSVDLGGLNTEAFF
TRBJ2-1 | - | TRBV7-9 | CASSPREDNEQFF
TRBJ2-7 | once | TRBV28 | CASTSGAPPYEQYF
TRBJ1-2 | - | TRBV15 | CATSRDSSGRAGGYTF
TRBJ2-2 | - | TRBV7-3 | CASSPEGAHTGELFF
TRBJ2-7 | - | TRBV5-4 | CASSLGQGAPDEQYF
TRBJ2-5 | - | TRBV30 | CAWSPNQIPQETQYF
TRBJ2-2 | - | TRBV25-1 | CASSDAGELFF
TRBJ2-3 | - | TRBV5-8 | CASSPTGTDTQYF
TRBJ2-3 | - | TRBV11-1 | CASRFTDTQYF
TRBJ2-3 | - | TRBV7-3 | CASSPASTSGTTDTQYF
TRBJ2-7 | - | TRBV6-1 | CASTFYGQDPYEQYF
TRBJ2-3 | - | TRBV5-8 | CASSLDADTQYF
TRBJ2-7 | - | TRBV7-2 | CASRYGTSSYEQYF
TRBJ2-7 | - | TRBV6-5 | CASSYRAGPNEQYF
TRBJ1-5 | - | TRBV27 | CASSLNSDSSQPQHF
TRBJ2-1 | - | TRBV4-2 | CASSQDRGGRAGDEQFF
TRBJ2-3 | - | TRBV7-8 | CASSFGGTSTDTQYF
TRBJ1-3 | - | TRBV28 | CASSPNPVPGNTIYF
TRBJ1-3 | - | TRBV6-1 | CASSEVGTASGNTIYF
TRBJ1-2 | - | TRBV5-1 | CASSWTNLLVLEDYGYTF
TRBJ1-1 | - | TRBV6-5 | CASSYSKGAYTEAFF
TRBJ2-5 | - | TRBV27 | CASSVGQGRQETQYF
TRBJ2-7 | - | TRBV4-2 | CASSQEIVGASGSSEQYF